These T cell receptor beta chains were read from a single sample in a study of blood T cell repertoires in COVID-19. The repertoire was sequenced with immunoSEQ multiplex PCR; TCRdb's copy has only in-frame clones and lacks some. The sample holds hundreds of thousands of clones, approximately 86% seen once. Sequenced input: peripheral blood. All receptors derive from a man in his sixties with acute or convalescent COVID-19. CDR3s include the opening cysteine and the closing phenylalanine or tryptophan. Each record gives: V gene, D gene, J gene, CDR3 length, CDR3 protein. A D gene is named only where the DNA matches it firmly.

TRBV6-6	.	TRBJ1-2	13	CASSYSENYGYTF
TRBV4-2	.	TRBJ1-4	16	CASSQEVGDSREKLFF
TRBV7-2	.	TRBJ1-1	16	CASRSVVFTPNTEAFF
TRBV2	TRBD2	TRBJ2-1	16	CASSEWRGGSYNEQFF
TRBV3-1/TRBV3-2	.	TRBJ1-6	17	CASSQDILSSYNSPLHF
TRBV29-1	.	TRBJ2-3	14	CSVEVSGAVYTQYF
TRBV18	.	TRBJ1-3	17	CASSPRFGAAGVNTIYF
TRBV7-2	.	TRBJ1-2	15	CASSLPRGTDYGYTF
TRBV7-9	TRBD2	TRBJ2-3	18	CASSPLAGAGRPTDTQYF
TRBV4-2	TRBD1	TRBJ1-6	19	CASSQDKPGQGFYNSPLHF
TRBV7-9	TRBD1	TRBJ2-1	15	CASSLRTGSGNEQFF
TRBV11-2	TRBD2	TRBJ2-5	18	CASSLVALAGGSRETQYF
TRBV6-2/TRBV6-3	.	TRBJ2-4	14	CASSSNARKNIQYF
TRBV18	TRBD2	TRBJ2-7	14	CASSGGTRTREQYF
TRBV7-2	.	TRBJ2-7	13	CASSPRRNYEQYF
TRBV6-2/TRBV6-3	TRBD1	TRBJ2-7	17	CASSYSMARGTSYEQYF
TRBV25-1	.	TRBJ1-4	15	CASSEARPTNEKLFF
TRBV29-1	.	TRBJ1-3	13	CSVHPSSGNTIYF
TRBV6-5	.	TRBJ1-2	13	CASSRDRIYGYTF
TRBV7-2	.	TRBJ2-5	14	CASSYGDSRETQYF
TRBV28	TRBD1	TRBJ1-2	17	CASSQSSGTGQFKGYTF
TRBV5-1	TRBD1	TRBJ2-1	15	CASSPGQGIYNEQFF
TRBV9	.	TRBJ1-2	16	CASSAASTGYNYGYTF
TRBV4-1	TRBD2	TRBJ2-3	17	CASSQDRLAGYKDTQYF
TRBV12-3/TRBV12-4	.	TRBJ2-1	12	CASSDGYNEQFF
TRBV19	.	TRBJ1-1	13	CASSLDIWAFAFF
TRBV19	TRBD1	TRBJ1-1	15	CASSWGQAMNTEAFF
TRBV2	.	TRBJ2-7	15	CASSKGRQATYEQYF
TRBV9	TRBD1	TRBJ1-4	15	CASSLEAGGVEKLFF
TRBV19	.	TRBJ1-5	15	CASSISSGRNQPQHF
TRBV29-1	.	TRBJ2-7	14	CSVAGGDHSYEQYF
TRBV5-1	.	TRBJ1-3	15	CASSGGTASRDTIYF
TRBV6-1	.	TRBJ1-5	14	CASSEEGGPQPQHF
TRBV6-6	TRBD1	TRBJ2-5	15	CASSLGQGVPETQYF
TRBV7-9	TRBD1	TRBJ1-3	17	CASSRIMTGGAGNTIYF
TRBV7-9	.	TRBJ1-1	15	CASSLPSDSNTEAFF
TRBV5-4	TRBD1	TRBJ2-7	14	CASTEQGDSYEQYF
TRBV23-1	TRBD1	TRBJ2-7	16	CASITILGTGREEQYF
TRBV29-1	TRBD2	TRBJ2-5	13	CSVVSGGAETQYF
TRBV29-1	TRBD1	TRBJ2-5	14	CSVDPRTGGETQYF
TRBV5-1	TRBD1	TRBJ1-4	16	CASSLVTGGTNEKLFF
TRBV28	TRBD1	TRBJ1-5	16	CASSLETGLGNQPQHF
TRBV6-4	.	TRBJ2-3	14	CASSAGSHTDTQYF
TRBV19	TRBD1	TRBJ2-4	17	CASSIQDRGRAGNIQYF
TRBV2	.	TRBJ2-4	12	CASEYRENIQYF
TRBV6-5	TRBD1	TRBJ1-4	15	CASSLQGLRDEKLFF
TRBV5-6	TRBD1	TRBJ2-7	13	CASSGGTGYEQYF
TRBV28	TRBD2	TRBJ2-5	16	CASSLFLAGGQETQYF
TRBV6-1	TRBD2	TRBJ2-1	17	CASSETPTSGGEHEQFF
TRBV19	.	TRBJ1-3	15	CASSIRQVSGNTIYF
TRBV5-4	.	TRBJ2-3	15	CASSLRTGGTDTQYF
TRBV6-5	TRBD1	TRBJ2-7	13	CASSYYRQGEQYF
TRBV10-2	TRBD2	TRBJ2-3	15	CASNRLAGRTDTQYF
TRBV5-8	TRBD1	TRBJ2-2	15	CASENRGLTAGELFF
TRBV12-3/TRBV12-4	.	TRBJ1-1	13	CASSPAGQSGAFF
TRBV6-5	TRBD1	TRBJ1-3	16	CASSLTGLISGNTIYF
TRBV7-2	.	TRBJ1-1	17	CASSSGGRGSLDTEAFF
TRBV2	.	TRBJ1-2	13	CASALSSVYGYTF
TRBV19	TRBD1	TRBJ2-3	15	CASSMGQGFPDTQYF